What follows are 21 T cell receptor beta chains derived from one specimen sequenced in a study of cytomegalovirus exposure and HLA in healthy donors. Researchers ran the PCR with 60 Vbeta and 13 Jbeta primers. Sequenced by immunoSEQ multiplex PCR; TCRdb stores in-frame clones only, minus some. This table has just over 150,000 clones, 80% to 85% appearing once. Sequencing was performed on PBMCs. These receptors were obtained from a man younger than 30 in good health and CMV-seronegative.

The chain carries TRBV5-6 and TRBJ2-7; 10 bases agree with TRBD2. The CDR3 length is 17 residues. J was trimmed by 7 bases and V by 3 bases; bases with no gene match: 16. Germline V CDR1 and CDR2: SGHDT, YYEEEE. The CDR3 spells CASSWGPRLAGDEEQYF. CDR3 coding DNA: TGTGCCAGCAGCTGGGGCCCCCGTCTAGCGGGAGATGAGGAGCAGTACTTC.

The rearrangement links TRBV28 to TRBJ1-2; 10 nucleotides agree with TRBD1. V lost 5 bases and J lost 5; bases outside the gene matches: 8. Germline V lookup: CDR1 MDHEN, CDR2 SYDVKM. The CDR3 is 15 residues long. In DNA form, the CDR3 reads TGTGCCAGCAGTGACAGGGGGCGCGTGAGGTATGGCTACACCTTC. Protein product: CASSDRGRVRYGYTF.

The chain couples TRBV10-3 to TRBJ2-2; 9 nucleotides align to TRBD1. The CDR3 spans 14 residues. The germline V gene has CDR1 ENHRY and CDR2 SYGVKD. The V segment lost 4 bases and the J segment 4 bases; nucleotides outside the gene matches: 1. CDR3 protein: CAISGDRVTGELFF. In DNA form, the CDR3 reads TGTGCCATCAGTGGGGACAGGGTCACCGGGGAGCTGTTTTTT.

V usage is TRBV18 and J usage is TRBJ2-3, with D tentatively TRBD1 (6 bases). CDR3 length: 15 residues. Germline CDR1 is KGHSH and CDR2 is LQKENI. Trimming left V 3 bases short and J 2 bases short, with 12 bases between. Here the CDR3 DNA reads TGTGCCAGCTCACCCCCCAGGGGAGACACAGATACGCAGTATTTT. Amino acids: CASSPPRGDTDTQYF.

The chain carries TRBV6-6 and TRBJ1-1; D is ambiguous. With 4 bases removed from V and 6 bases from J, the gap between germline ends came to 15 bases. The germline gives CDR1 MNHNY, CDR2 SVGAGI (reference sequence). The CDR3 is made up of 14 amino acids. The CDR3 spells CASSLTFEHAEAFF. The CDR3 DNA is TGTGCCAGCAGTTTAACATTCGAACACGCTGAAGCTTTCTTT.

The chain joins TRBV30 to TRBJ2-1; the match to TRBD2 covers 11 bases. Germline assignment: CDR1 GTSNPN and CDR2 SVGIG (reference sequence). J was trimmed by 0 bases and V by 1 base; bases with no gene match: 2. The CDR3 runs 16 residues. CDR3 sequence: CAWSGLAGYSYNEQFF. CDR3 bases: TGTGCCTGGAGTGGACTAGCGGGGTACTCCTACAATGAGCAGTTCTTC.

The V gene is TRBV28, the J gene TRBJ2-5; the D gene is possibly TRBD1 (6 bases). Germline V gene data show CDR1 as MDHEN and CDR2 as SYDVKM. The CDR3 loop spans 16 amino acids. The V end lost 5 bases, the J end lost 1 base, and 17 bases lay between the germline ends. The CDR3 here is CASSIQTRGPQETQYF. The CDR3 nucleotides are TGTGCCAGCAGTATCCAAACCAGGGGCCCCCAAGAGACCCAGTACTTC.

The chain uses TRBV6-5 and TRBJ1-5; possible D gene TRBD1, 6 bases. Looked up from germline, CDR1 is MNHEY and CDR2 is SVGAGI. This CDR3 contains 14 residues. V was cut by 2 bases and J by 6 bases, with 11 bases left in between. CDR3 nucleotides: TGTGCCAGCAGTTACGTCTCACAGGGTCAGCCCCAGCATTTT. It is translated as CASSYVSQGQPQHF.

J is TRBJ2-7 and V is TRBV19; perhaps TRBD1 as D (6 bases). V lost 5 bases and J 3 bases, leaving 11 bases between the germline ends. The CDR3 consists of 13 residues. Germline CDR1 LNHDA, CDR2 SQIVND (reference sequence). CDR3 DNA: TGTGCCAGTAGTGGGGGCGGAGTCTACGAGCAGTACTTC. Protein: CASSGGGVYEQYF.

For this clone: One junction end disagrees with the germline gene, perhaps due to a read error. The DNA for the CDR3 is TGTTCCAGCAGTCAAACAGGGGATGAAGCTTTCTTT. Its protein product is CSSSQTGDEAFF. The chain is built from TRBV7-9 and TRBJ1-1; TRBD1 matches 7 bases. CDR3 length: 12 amino acids. Germline-derived CDR1 and CDR2 are SEHNR and FQNEAQ (reference sequence).

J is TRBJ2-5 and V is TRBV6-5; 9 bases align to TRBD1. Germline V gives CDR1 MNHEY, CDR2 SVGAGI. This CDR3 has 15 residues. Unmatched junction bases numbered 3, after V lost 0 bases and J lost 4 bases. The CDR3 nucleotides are TGTGCCAGCAGTTACTCTACAGGGGGCGGAGAGACCCAGTACTTC. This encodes CASSYSTGGGETQYF.

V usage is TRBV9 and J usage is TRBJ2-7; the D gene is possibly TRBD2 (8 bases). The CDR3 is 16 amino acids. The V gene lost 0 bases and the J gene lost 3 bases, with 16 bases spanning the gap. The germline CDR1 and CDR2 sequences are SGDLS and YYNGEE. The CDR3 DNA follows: TGTGCCAGCAGCGTAGCTGGGACAGCGGGGGACTACGAGCAGTACTTC. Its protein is CASSVAGTAGDYEQYF.

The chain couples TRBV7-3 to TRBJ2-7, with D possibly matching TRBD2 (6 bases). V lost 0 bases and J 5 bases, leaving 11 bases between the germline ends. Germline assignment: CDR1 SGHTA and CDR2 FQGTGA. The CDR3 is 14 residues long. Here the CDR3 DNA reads TGTGCCAGCAGCTTAACGTCCGCGGGGCACGAGCAGTACTTC. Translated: CASSLTSAGHEQYF.

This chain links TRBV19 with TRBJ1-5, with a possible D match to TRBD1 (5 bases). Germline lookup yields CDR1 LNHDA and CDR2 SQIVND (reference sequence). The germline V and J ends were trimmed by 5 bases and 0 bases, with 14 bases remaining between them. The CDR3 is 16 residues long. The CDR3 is CASSGPGTHSNQPQHF. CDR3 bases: TGTGCCAGTAGTGGCCCCGGGACTCATAGCAATCAGCCCCAGCATTTT.

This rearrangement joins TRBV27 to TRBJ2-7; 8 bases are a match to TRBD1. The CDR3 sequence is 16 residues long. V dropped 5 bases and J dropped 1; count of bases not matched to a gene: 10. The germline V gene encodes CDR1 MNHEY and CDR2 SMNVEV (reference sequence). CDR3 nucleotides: TGTGCCAGCAGTCCCCTCGGACAGGGAAAGTCCTACGAGCAGTACTTC. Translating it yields CASSPLGQGKSYEQYF.

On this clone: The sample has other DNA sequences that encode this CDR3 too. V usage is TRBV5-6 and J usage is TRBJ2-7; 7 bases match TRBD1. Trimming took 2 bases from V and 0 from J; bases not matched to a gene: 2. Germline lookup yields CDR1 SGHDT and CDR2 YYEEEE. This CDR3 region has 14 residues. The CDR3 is CASSFSGGSYEQYF. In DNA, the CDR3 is TGTGCCAGCAGCTTCTCAGGGGGCTCCTACGAGCAGTACTTC.

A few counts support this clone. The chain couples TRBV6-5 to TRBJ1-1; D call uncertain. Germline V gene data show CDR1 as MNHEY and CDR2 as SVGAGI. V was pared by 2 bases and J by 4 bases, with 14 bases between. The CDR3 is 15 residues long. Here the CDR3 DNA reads TGTGCCAGCAGTTACGGCTTCTTTCGGAGCACTGAAGCTTTCTTT. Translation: CASSYGFFRSTEAFF.

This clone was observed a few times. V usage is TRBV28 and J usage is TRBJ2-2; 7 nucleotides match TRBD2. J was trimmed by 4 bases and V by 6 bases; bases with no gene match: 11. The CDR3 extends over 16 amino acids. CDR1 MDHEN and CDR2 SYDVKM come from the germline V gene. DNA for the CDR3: TGTGCCAGCAGGTCCCCCCAAGCGGGAAGCACCGGGGAGCTGTTTTTT. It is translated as CASRSPQAGSTGELFF. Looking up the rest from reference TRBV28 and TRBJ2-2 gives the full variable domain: DVKVTQSSRYLVKRTGEKVFLECVQDMDHENMFWYRQDPGLGLRLIYFSYDVKMKEKGDIPEGYSVSREKKERFSLILESASTNQTSMYLCASRSPQAGSTGELFFGEGSRLTVL.

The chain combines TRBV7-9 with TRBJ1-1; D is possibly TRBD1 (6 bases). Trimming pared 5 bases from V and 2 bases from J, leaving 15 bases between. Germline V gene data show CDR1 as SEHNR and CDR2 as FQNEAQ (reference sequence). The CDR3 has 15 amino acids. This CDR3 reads CASSPYGTPNTEAFF. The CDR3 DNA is TGTGCCAGCAGCCCCTACGGGACACCAAACACTGAAGCTTTCTTT.

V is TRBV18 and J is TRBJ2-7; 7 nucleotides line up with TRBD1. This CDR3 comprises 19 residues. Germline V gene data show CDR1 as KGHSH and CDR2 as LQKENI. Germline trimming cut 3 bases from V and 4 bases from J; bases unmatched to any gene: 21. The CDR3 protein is CASSPRPGRPEGDRYEQYF. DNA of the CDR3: TGTGCCAGCTCACCCCGCCCGGGCAGACCCGAGGGGGACAGATACGAGCAGTACTTC.

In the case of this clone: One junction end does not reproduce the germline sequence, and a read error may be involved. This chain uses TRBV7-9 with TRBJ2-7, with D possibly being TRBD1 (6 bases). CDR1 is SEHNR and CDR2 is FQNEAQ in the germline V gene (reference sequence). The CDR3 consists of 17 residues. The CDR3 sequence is CSSSSIPGARGTYEQYF. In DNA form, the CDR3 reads TGTTCCAGCAGCTCCATCCCAGGGGCCAGAGGAACCTACGAGCAGTACTTC.